Below are 9 T cell receptor beta chains sequenced from a single sample in a study of response to subunit inactivated influenza vaccine. TCRdb fed the RT-PCR reads into MiXCR, producing one record per CDR3 protein. The sample lists 530,000 or so distinct CDR3 sequences, about 25% occurring once. This specimen consisted of CD4+ T cells sorted from PBMCs, obtained roughly 5 days after vaccination. Receptors were obtained from a man in his fifties who received an inactivated influenza vaccine.

This sequence joins TRBV10-2 and TRBJ2-1; a weak D match, TRBD2 (6 bases). The CDR3 is 15 amino acids. Per the germline V gene, CDR1 is WSHSY and CDR2 is SAAADI. V was pared by 6 bases and J by 0 bases, with 12 bases between. Here the CDR3 DNA reads TGCGCCAGCAGAGGGACTGTTAGCTCCTACAATGAGCAGTTCTTC. It is translated as CASRGTVSSYNEQFF.

This clonotype has more than one count but fewer than ten. The chain has TRBV20-1 and TRBJ1-6, with D unclear. The germline V gene encodes CDR1 DFQATT and CDR2 SNEGSKA (reference sequence). The CDR3 is 13 residues long. V lost 3 bases, J lost 5 bases, and 8 bases lay in between. CDR3: CSARGVNNSPLHF. The CDR3 nucleotides read TGCAGTGCTAGGGGAGTGAATAATTCACCCCTCCACTTT.

V usage is TRBV29-1 and J usage is TRBJ2-7; weak D call: TRBD2 (5 bases). With 3 bases removed from V and 9 bases from J, the gap between germline ends came to 18 bases. The CDR3 contains 13 residues. CDR1 and CDR2 from the germline V gene are SQVTM and ANQGSEA. The CDR3 DNA reads as TGCAGCGTTGAGTCTCCTAGCCTGAACGTGCAGTACTTC. Its protein is CSVESPSLNVQYF.

The rearrangement joins TRBV19 to TRBJ1-6; weak D call: TRBD1 (5 bases). Deletions cut 6 bases from V and 10 bases from J, with 19 bases between. This CDR3 contains 15 residues. Germline V gene lookup returns CDR1 LNHDA and CDR2 SQIVND (reference sequence). The CDR3 region has the DNA TGTGCCAGTAGCCCCGGGAGAGGGGTCGGATCACCCCTCCACTTT. Protein: CASSPGRGVGSPLHF.

A few counts support this clonotype. The gene calls are TRBV30 and TRBJ1-1, with 9 bases matching TRBD1. Germline V lookup: CDR1 GTSNPN, CDR2 SVGIG (reference sequence). This CDR3 region has 13 residues. J was trimmed by 4 bases and V by 4 bases; bases with no gene match: 4. In DNA, the CDR3 is TGTGCCTGGAACGTGGACAGGGGCACTGAAGCTTTCTTT. As protein: CAWNVDRGTEAFF. The full variable domain, its missing parts supplied by reference TRBV30 and TRBJ1-1, is SQTIHQWPATLVQPVGSPLSLECTVEGTSNPNLYWYRQAAGRGLQLLFYSVGIGQISSEVPQNLSASRPQDRQFILSSKKLLLSDSGFYLCAWNVDRGTEAFFGQGTRLTVV.

The chain has TRBV5-1 and TRBJ2-2; 14 bases agree with TRBD2. Trimming cost V 4 bases and J 4 bases; bases outside gene matches: 9. This CDR3 is 18 amino acids long. The V gene's germline CDR1 is SGHRS and CDR2 YFSETQ. For the CDR3, the DNA is TGCGCCAGCAGCCAACTCGGGACTAGCGGGAGTATCACCGGGGAGCTGTTTTTT. Residues: CASSQLGTSGSITGELFF.

This clonotype was seen a single time. The chain recombines TRBV7-2 with TRBJ2-1; TRBD2 agrees at 7 bases. Trimming at V came to 11 bases and at J to 10 bases, leaving 14 bases not matched to a gene. Germline-derived CDR1 and CDR2 are SGHTA and FQGNSA. The CDR3 totals 13 residues. The CDR3 sequence is CAGGIGGFREQFF. In nucleotides, the CDR3 is TGTGCCGGGGGGATCGGGGGGTTCAGGGAGCAGTTCTTC. The whole variable domain, filled in from reference TRBV7-2 and TRBJ2-1, reads GAGVSQSPSNKVTEKGKDVELRCDPISGHTALYWYRQSLGQGLEFLIYFQGNSAPDKSGLPSDRFSAERTGGSVSTLTIQRTQQEDSAVYLCAGGIGGFREQFFGPGTRLTVL.

As concerns this clonotype: Germline is not matched at one junction end, which may reflect a read error. This chain connects TRBV7-7 to TRBJ2-1, with TRBD2 matching over 11 bases. The germline gives CDR1 SSHAT, CDR2 FNYEAQ (reference sequence). The CDR3 runs to 15 residues. For the CDR3, the DNA is TGTGCTAGCAGCCAACAGGGACTAGCGGTCAATGAGCAGTTCTTC. Translating gives CASSQQGLAVNEQFF. Together with reference TRBV7-7 and TRBJ2-1, the CDR3 gives the full variable domain: GAGVSQSPRYKVTKRGQDVTLRCDPISSHATLYWYQQALGQGPEFLTYFNYEAQPDKSGLPSDRFSAERPEGSISTLTIQRTEQRDSAMYRCASSQQGLAVNEQFFGPGTRLTVL.

V and J are TRBV7-2 and TRBJ2-1; 11 positions match TRBD2. Germline assignment: CDR1 SGHTA and CDR2 FQGNSA. CDR3 length: 15 amino acids. Germline trimming cut 7 bases from V and 1 base from J; bases unmatched to any gene: 3. The DNA for the CDR3 is TGTGCCAGCACCAGACTAGCGGGGTCCTACAATGAGCAGTTCTTC. Protein sequence: CASTRLAGSYNEQFF.